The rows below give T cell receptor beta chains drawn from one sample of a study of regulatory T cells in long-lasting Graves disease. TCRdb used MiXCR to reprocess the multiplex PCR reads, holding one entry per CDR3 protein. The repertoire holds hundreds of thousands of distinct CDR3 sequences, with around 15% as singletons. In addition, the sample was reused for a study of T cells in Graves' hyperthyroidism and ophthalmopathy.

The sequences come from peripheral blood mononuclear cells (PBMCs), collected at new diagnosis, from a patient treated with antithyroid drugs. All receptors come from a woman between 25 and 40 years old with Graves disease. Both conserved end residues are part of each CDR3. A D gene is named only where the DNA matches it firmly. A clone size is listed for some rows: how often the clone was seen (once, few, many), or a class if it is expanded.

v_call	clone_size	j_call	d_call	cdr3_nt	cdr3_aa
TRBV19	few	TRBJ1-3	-	TGTGCCAGCCACGCTCGAGGGGGGCCTGGAAACACCATATATTTT	CASHARGGPGNTIYF
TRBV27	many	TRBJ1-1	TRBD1	TGTGCCAGCAGTCCATGGACAGGTGGGGGCACTGAAGCTTTCTTT	CASSPWTGGGTEAFF
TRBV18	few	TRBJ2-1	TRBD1	TGTGCCAGCTCACCATTTGGACAGGGGGCATCCAATGAGCAGTTCTTC	CASSPFGQGASNEQFF
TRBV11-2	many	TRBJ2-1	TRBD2	TGTGCCAGCAGCGCATTTAGCGGGAGGGCCTTGAATGAGCAGTTCTTC	CASSAFSGRALNEQFF
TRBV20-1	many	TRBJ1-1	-	TGCAGTGCTATCCAGAACACTGAAGCTTTCTTT	CSAIQNTEAFF
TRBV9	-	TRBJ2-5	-	TGTGCCAGCAGCGTAGAGGGCGGACTCGGAGAGACCCAGTACTTC	CASSVEGGLGETQYF
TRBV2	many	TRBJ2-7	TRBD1	TGTGCCAGCAGTGAACCGGGACAGGGCCCCTACGAGCAGTACTTC	CASSEPGQGPYEQYF
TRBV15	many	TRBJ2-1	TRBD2	TGTGCCACCAGCTTAGGGACTAGCGGGAGTAGTGATGAGCAGTTCTTC	CATSLGTSGSSDEQFF
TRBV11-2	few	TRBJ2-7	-	TGTGCCAGCAGCTTGATAACAGCCTACGAGCAGTACTTC	CASSLITAYEQYF
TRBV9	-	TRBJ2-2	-	TGTGCCAGCAGCGTAGGCTCCACCGGGGAGCTGTTTTTT	CASSVGSTGELFF
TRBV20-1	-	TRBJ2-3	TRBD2	TGCAGTGCTGAGACTAGCGGGAAATCAGATACGCAGTATTTT	CSAETSGKSDTQYF
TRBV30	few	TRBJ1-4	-	TGTGCCTGGAGTCTGGGGGGATCACGTGAAAAACTGTTTTTT	CAWSLGGSREKLFF
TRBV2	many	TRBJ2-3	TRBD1	TGTGCCAGCGGCGACCGGGACAGGGGTGAAAAGACGCAGTATTTT	CASGDRDRGEKTQYF
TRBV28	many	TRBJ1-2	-	TGTGCCAGCAGGACCGACCGGGGAAACTATGGCTACACCTTC	CASRTDRGNYGYTF
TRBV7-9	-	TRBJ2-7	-	TGTGCCACGTGGGACACTAGATACGAGCAGTACTTC	CATWDTRYEQYF
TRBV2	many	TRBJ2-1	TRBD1	TGTGCCAGCAGGACAGGGGTGGGAGTGGATGAGCAGTTCTTC	CASRTGVGVDEQFF
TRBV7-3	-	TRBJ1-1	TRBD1	TGTGCCAGCAGCTTATCGGGACAGGGACAAATATCCCAATATGAAGCTTTCTTT	CASSLSGQGQISQYEAFF
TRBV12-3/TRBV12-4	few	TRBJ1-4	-	TGTGCCAGCAGCTCGGACGGTGATAATGAAAAACTGTTTTTT	CASSSDGDNEKLFF
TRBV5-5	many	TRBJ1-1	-	TGTGCCAGCAGCCGAAGAACGGGAGGGGACCTTGAAGCTTTCTTT	CASSRRTGGDLEAFF
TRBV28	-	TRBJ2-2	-	TGTGCCAGCAGTTTTCCCCTACACAGAGCCCAGAACACCAGGGAGCTGTTTTTT	CASSFPLHRAQNTRELFF
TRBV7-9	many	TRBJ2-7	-	TGTGCCAGCAGCATCACCCAGGGAACTCTCTACGAGCAGTACTTC	CASSITQGTLYEQYF
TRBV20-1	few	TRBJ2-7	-	TGCAGTGCTAGAGGAGGCAGTCGGTGGACAGATTTTGCCGAGCAGTACTTC	CSARGGSRWTDFAEQYF
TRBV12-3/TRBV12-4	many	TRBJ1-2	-	TGTGCCAGCGGGGTCCTCTATGGCTACACCTTC	CASGVLYGYTF
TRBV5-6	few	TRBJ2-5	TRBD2	TGTGCCAGCAGCTTCCTAGCGGGGCAAGAGACCCAGTACTTC	CASSFLAGQETQYF
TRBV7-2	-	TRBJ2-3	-	TGTGCCAGCAGCTTAGTGATTGGGGGGGCGGGGTACACAGATACGCAGTATTTT	CASSLVIGGAGYTDTQYF
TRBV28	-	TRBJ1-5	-	TGTGCCAGCGAGGGGTCGGGTAAGGGCAATCAGCCCCAGCATTTT	CASEGSGKGNQPQHF
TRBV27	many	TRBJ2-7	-	TGTGCCAGCAGTTTCAGCAGGGCCTACGAGCAGTACTTC	CASSFSRAYEQYF
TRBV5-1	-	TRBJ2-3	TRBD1	TGCGCCAGCAGCTTGGGGCCGGGACAGGGTCTCGCAGATACGCAGTATTTT	CASSLGPGQGLADTQYF
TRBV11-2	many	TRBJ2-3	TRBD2	TGTGCCAGCAGCCCCATGTTTGTGGGGGAGGGAAGCACAGATACGCAGTATTTT	CASSPMFVGEGSTDTQYF
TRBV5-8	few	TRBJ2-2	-	TGTGCCAGTAGCTTGTTACAGGTTCACACCGGGGAGCTGTTTTTT	CASSLLQVHTGELFF
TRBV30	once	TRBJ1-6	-	TGTGCCTGGAGTCCCCCAGGGGTTTCACCCCTCCACTTT	CAWSPPGVSPLHF
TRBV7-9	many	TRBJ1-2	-	TGTGCCAGCAGCTTGGGCCTGAACTATGGCTACACCTTC	CASSLGLNYGYTF
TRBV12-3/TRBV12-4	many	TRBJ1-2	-	TGTGCCAGCAGTTTACAACAGGGAAGAGGCGATGGCTACACCTTC	CASSLQQGRGDGYTF
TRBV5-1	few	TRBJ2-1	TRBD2	TGCGCCAGCAGCTATAGCGGGAGGGCCCAAAATGAGCAGTTCTTC	CASSYSGRAQNEQFF
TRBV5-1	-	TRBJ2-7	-	TGCGCCAGCGGCTCGACGACTAGCTCCTACGAGCAGTACTTC	CASGSTTSSYEQYF
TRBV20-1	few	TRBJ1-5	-	TGCAGTGCTGAGGACATCCGGCTTAGCAATCAGCCCCAGCATTTT	CSAEDIRLSNQPQHF
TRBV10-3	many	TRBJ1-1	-	TGTGCCACGGGACGGACGAACACTGAAGCTTTCTTT	CATGRTNTEAFF
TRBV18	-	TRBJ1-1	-	TGTGCCAGCTCACCAGACAGCGGCTCTTGGGGAGCTTTCTTT	CASSPDSGSWGAFF
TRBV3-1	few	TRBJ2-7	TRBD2	TGTGCCAGCAGGTTGACTAGCGGGGGGGACGAGCAGTACTTC	CASRLTSGGDEQYF
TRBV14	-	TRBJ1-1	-	TGTGCCAGCAGCCAAAATGGGGGGCGCGGCACTGAAGCTTTCTTT	CASSQNGGRGTEAFF
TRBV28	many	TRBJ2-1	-	TGTGCCAGCAGTTTAACCGGGACACGGATAAATGAGCAGTTCTTC	CASSLTGTRINEQFF
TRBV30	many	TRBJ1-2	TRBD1	TGTGCCTGGGACAGGGGGCGTTCCCGTTACACCTTC	CAWDRGRSRYTF